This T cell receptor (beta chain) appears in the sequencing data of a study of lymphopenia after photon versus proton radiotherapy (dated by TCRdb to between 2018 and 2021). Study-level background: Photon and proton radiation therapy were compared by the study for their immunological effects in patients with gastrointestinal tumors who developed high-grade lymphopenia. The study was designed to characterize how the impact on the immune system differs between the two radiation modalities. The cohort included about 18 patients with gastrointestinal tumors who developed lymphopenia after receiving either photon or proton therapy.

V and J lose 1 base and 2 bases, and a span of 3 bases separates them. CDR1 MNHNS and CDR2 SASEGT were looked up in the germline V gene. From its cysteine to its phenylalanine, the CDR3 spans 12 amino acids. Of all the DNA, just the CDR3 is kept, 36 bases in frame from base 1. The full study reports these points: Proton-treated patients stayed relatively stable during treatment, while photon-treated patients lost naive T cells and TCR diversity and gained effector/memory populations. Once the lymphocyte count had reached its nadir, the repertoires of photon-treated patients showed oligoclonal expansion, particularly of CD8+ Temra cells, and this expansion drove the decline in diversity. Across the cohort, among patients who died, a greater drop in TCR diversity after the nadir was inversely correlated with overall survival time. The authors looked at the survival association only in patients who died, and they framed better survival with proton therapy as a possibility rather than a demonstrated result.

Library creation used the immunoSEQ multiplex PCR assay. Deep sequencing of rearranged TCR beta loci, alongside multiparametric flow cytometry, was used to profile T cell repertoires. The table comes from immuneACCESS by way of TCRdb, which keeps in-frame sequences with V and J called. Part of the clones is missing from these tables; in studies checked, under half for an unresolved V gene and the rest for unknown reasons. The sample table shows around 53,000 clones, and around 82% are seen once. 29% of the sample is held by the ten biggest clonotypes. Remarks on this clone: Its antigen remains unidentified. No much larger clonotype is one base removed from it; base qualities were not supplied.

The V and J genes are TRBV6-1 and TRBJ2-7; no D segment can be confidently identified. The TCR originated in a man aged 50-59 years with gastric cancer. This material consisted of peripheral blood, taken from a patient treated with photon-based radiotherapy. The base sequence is TGTGCCAGCAGTGAAGTCCCCTACGAGCAGTACTTC. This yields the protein CASSEVPYEQYF.